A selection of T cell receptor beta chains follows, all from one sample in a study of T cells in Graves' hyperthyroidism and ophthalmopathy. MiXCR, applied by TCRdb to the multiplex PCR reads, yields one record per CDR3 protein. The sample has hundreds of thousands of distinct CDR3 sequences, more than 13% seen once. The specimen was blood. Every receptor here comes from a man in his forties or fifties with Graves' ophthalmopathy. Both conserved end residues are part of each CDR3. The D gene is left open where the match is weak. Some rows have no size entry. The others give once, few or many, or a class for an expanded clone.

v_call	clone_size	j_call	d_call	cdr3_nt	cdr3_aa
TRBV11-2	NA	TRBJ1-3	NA	TGTGCCAGCAGCTTACAGGGTTCTGGAAACACCATATATTTT	CASSLQGSGNTIYF
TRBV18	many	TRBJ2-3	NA	TGTGCCAGCTCGCGCTCAATTGACAGCCTTTCGGAGCCAGATACGCAGTATTTT	CASSRSIDSLSEPDTQYF
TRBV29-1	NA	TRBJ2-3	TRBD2	TGCAGCGTTGAGATCAGCGGGAGGGCAGATACGCAGTATTTT	CSVEISGRADTQYF
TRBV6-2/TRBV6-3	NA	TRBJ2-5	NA	TGTGCCAGCAGCACCTTCGGGGGGCTGGAGACCCAGTACTTC	CASSTFGGLETQYF
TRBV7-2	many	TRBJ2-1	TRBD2	TGTGCCAGCAGCTTAGCGGGTAGCGGGAGGGCCAATGAGCAGTTCTTC	CASSLAGSGRANEQFF
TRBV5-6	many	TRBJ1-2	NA	TGTGCCAGCAGCCGACGGGGAGGGAGCCATGGCTACACCTTC	CASSRRGGSHGYTF
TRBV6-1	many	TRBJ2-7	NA	TGTGCCAGCACGGAGAGCTCCTACGAGCAGTACTTC	CASTESSYEQYF
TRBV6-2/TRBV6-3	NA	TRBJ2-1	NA	TGTGCCAGCAGCTCGCGGTATTGGGAGCAGTTCTTC	CASSSRYWEQFF
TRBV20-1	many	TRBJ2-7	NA	TGCAGTGCTAGAGATGGATGGGGCAGCCTTTACGAGCAGTACTTC	CSARDGWGSLYEQYF
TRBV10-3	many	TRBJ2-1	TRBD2	TGTGCCATCAGTGAAAGGACTAGCGGGAGGGAGTACAATGAGCAGTTCTTC	CAISERTSGREYNEQFF
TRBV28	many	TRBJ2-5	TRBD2	TGTGCCAGCAGCCAGGGACTAGCGGGAGCGGAGACCCAGTACTTC	CASSQGLAGAETQYF
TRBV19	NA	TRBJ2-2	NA	TGTGCCAGTAGTATCGTGGGCAGACACACCGGGGAGCTGTTTTTT	CASSIVGRHTGELFF
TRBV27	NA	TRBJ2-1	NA	TGTGCCAGCGGGAAATTAGGTTTTAGTCCCTACAATGAGCAGTTCTTC	CASGKLGFSPYNEQFF
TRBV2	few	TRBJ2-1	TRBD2	TGTGCCAGCAGAGTGCCACCGGGACTAGCGGGAGGCTTTTTCTCCTACAATGAGCAGTTCTTC	CASRVPPGLAGGFFSYNEQFF
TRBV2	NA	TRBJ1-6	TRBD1	TGTGCCAGCAGTGAAATGGACAGGAGCTCCTATAATTCACCCCTCCACTTT	CASSEMDRSSYNSPLHF
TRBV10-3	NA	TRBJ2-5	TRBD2	TGTGCCATCAGTGCATCCGGGGAGGGAGAGACCCAGTACTTC	CAISASGEGETQYF
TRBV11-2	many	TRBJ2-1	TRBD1	TGTGCCAGCAGCGCGACAGGGGGTATCTCCTACAATGAGCAGTTCTTC	CASSATGGISYNEQFF
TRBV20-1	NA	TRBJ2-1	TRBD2	TGCAGTGCTAGACCGGGACTAGCGGGAGTCGATGAGCAGTTCTTC	CSARPGLAGVDEQFF
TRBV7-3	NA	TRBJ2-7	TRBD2	TGTGCCAGCAGCTGGGGGACTAGCGGGAGGTACGAGCAGTACTTC	CASSWGTSGRYEQYF